The table lists the clone carrying this T cell receptor (beta chain) with many counts. The antigen is unknown. The sample is drawn from a study of breast tumors, draining lymph nodes, adjacent tissues. Breast cancer patients provided tissue from their axillary draining lymph nodes. The study's findings and limits: Data fit most tumor T cells coming from lymph node, expanding in tumor. Compared with basal-like, luminal-like tumors shared significantly more repertoire with nontumor tissue. Tumor repertoires ranked between lymph nodes and nontumor tissue in diversity, with V and J gene preferences. Data only fit, rather than demonstrated, lymph node origin of most tumor T cells.

TCRdb redid the calling of the multiplex PCR reads with MiXCR, one entry per CDR3 protein. The table lists fewer than 150,000 distinct CDR3 sequences, around 21% of them singletons. The length of the CDR3 is 15 residues. Germline trimming cut 6 bases from V and 4 bases from J; bases unmatched to any gene: 8. The germline CDR1 and CDR2 sequences are SEHNR and FQNEAQ (reference sequence). This sequence joins TRBV7-9 and TRBJ2-2; TRBD2 agrees at 7 bases. Sequenced: axillary lymph node tissue. This clonotype was sampled from a female donor with breast cancer. Some clones in this sample may be carry-over from other donors' samples. This chain's CDR3 is CASRRSGVTTGELFF. In DNA, the CDR3 is TGTGCCAGCAGACGAAGCGGGGTAACCACCGGGGAGCTGTTTTTT.